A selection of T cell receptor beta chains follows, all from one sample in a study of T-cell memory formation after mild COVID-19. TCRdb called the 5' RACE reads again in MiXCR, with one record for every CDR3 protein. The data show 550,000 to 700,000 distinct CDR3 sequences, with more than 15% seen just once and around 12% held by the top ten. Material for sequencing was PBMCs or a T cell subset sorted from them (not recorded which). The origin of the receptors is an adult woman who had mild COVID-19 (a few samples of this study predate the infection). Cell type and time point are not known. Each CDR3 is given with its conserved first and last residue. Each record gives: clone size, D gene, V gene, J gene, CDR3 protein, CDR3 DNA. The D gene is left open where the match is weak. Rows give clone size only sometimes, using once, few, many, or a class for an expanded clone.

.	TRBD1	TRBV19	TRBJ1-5	CASTRDRANQPQHF	TGTGCCAGTACCCGGGACAGGGCTAATCAGCCCCAGCATTTT
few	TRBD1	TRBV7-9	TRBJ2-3	CASRRRDREGTDTQYF	TGTGCCAGCAGACGCCGGGACAGGGAGGGGACAGATACGCAGTATTTT
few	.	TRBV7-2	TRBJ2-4	CASSPGGKLAKNIQYF	TGTGCCAGCAGCCCGGGGGGCAAACTAGCCAAAAACATTCAGTACTTC
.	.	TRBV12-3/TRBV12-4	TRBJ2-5	CASSLSFEETQYF	TGTGCCAGCAGCCTCAGCTTTGAAGAGACCCAGTACTTC
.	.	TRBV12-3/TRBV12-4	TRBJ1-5	CASRRGQRVPNQPQHF	TGTGCCAGCAGGCGCGGACAGAGAGTTCCCAATCAGCCCCAGCATTTT
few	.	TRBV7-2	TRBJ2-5	CASSQGNVFETQYF	TGTGCCAGCAGCCAAGGGAACGTTTTCGAGACCCAGTACTTC
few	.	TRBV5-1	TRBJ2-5	CASSSSWALGETQYF	TGCGCCAGCAGCTCGTCATGGGCCTTGGGGGAGACCCAGTACTTC
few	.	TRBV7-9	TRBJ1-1	CASSLEAVNTEAFF	TGTGCCAGCAGCTTAGAGGCCGTGAACACTGAAGCTTTCTTT
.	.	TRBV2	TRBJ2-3	CASWSQGYRADTQYF	TGTGCCAGCTGGTCACAGGGCTATCGTGCAGATACGCAGTATTTT
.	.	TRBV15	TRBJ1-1	CATSRAPLGGDTEAFF	TGTGCCACCAGCAGAGCTCCCCTAGGGGGGGACACTGAAGCTTTCTTT
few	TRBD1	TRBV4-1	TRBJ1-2	CASSQPGTGRGDYGYTF	TGCGCCAGCAGCCAACCCGGGACAGGGAGAGGGGACTATGGCTACACCTTC
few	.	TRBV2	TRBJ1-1	CASSPLPGVF	TGTGCCAGCAGTCCACTCCCGGGTGTTTTT
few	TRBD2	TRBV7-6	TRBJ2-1	CASSLGLPLAGGPNEQFF	TGTGCCAGCAGCTTAGGGTTACCTCTCGCGGGGGGGCCGAATGAGCAGTTCTTC
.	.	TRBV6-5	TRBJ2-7	CASSYSRLAYSYEQYF	TGTGCCAGCAGTTACTCGAGGCTAGCGTACTCCTACGAGCAGTACTTC
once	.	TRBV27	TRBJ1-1	CASSPGTAMNTEAFF	TGTGCCAGCAGTCCCGGGACGGCGATGAACACTGAAGCTTTCTTT
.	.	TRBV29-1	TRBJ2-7	CSVSSQGEQYF	TGCAGCGTTTCAAGCCAAGGAGAGCAGTACTTC
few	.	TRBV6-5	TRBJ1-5	CASTKSAGYRPQHF	TGTGCCAGCACCAAGTCAGCGGGATATCGGCCCCAGCATTTT
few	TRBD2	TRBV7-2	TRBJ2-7	CASSSGGPDEQYF	TGTGCCAGCTCGTCGGGAGGGCCCGACGAGCAGTACTTC
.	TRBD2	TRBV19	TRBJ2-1	CASSALAGAQFF	TGTGCCAGTAGCGCACTAGCGGGAGCTCAGTTCTTC
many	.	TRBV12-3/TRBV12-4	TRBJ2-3	CASSPDPDTQYF	TGTGCCAGCAGTCCCGACCCAGATACGCAGTATTTT
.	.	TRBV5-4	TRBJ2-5	CASSLSVIGRETQYF	TGTGCCAGCAGCCTTAGCGTGATTGGGCGGGAGACCCAGTACTTC
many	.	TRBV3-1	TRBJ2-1	CASSQGRAKEFF	TGTGCCAGCAGCCAAGGCAGGGCCAAGGAGTTCTTC
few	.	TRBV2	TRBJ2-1	CASSDKMMNEQFF	TGTGCCAGCAGTGATAAGATGATGAATGAGCAGTTCTTC
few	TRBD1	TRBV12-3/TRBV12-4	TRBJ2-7	CASSDPLGQGNYEQYF	TGTGCCAGCAGTGACCCGTTGGGACAGGGTAACTACGAGCAGTACTTC
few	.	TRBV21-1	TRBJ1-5	CASSKGRGAKQPQHF	TGTGCCAGCAGCAAGGGAAGGGGGGCCAAACAGCCCCAGCATTTT
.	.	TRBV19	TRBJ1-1	CASSIGGDTEAYF	TGTGCCAGTAGTATCGGAGGAGACACTGAAGCTTACTTT
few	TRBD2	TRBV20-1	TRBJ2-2	CSANRGVNTGELFF	TGCAGTGCTAATCGGGGGGTGAACACCGGGGAGCTGTTTTTT
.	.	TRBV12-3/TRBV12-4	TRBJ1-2	CASTRTGGIYGYTF	TGTGCCAGCACGAGGACGGGGGGTATCTATGGCTACACCTTC
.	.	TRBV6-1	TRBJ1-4	CASSEVEDPGEKLFF	TGTGCCAGCAGTGAAGTAGAGGACCCAGGCGAAAAACTGTTTTTT
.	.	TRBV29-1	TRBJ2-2	CSVLGRGGELFF	TGCAGCGTTTTAGGGCGAGGCGGGGAGCTGTTTTTT
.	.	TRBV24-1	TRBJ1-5	CATRSHVGNQPQHF	TGTGCCACCAGAAGCCATGTCGGCAATCAGCCCCAGCATTTT
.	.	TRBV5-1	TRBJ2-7	CASSSEGYEQYF	TGCGCCAGCAGTTCTGAGGGGTACGAGCAGTACTTC
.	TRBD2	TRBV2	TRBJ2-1	CASSVQGLADNEQFF	TGTGCCAGCAGTGTCCAGGGACTAGCGGACAATGAGCAGTTCTTC
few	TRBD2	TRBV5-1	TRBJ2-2	CASSLDRLAGVRTNTGELFF	TGCGCCAGCAGCTTGGACCGACTAGCGGGGGTCCGAACGAACACCGGGGAGCTGTTTTTT
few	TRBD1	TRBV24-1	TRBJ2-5	CATSDSTGVRETQYF	TGTGCCACCAGTGATTCAACAGGGGTCCGGGAGACCCAGTACTTC
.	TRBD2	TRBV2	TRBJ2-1	CASRPTSGGLNEQFF	TGTGCCAGCCGCCCTACTAGCGGGGGCCTCAATGAGCAGTTCTTC
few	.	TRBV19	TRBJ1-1	CASSIGLATEAFF	TGTGCCAGTAGTATTGGATTGGCGACTGAAGCTTTCTTT
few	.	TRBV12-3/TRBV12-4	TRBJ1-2	CASSLKRGVDGYTF	TGTGCCAGCAGTTTGAAGAGGGGCGTGGATGGCTACACCTTC
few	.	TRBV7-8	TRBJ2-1	CASSLVSGGEQFF	TGTGCCAGCAGCTTAGTATCCGGGGGAGAGCAGTTCTTC